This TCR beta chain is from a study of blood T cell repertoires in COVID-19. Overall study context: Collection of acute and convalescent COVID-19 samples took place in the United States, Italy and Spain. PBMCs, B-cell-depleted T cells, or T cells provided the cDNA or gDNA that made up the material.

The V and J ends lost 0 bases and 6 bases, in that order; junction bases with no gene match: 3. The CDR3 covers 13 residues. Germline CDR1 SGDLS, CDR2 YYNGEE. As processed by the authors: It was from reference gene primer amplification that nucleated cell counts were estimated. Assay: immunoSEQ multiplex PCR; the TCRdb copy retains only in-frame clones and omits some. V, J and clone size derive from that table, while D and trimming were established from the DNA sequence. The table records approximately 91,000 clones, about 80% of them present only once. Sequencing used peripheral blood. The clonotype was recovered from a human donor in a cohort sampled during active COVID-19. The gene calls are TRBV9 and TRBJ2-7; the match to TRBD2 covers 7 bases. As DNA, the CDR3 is TGTGCCAGCAGCGTAGCCCGCGGGGGCGAGCAGTACTTC. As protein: CASSVARGGEQYF. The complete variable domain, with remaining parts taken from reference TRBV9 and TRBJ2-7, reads DSGVTQTPKHLITATGQRVTLRCSPRSGDLSVYWYQQSLDQGLQFLIQYYNGEERAKGNILERFSAQQFPDLHSELNLSSLELGDSALYFCASSVARGGEQYFGPGTRLTVT.